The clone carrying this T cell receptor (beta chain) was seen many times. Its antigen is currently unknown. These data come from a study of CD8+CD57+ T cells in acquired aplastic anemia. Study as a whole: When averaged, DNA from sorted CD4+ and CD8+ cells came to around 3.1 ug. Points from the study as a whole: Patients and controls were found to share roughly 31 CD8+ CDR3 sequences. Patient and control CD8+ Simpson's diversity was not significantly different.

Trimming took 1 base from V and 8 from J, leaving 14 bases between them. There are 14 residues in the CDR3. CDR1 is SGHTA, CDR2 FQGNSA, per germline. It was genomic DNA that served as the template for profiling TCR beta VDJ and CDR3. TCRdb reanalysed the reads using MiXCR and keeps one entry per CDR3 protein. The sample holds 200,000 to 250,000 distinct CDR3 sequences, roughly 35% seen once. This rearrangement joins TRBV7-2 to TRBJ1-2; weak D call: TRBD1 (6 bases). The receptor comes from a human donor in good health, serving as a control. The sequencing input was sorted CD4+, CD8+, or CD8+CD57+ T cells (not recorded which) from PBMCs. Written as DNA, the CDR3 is TGTGCCAGCAGCTTAGAGACGGGGGCGGGGGGCTACACCTTC. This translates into CASSLETGAGGYTF.